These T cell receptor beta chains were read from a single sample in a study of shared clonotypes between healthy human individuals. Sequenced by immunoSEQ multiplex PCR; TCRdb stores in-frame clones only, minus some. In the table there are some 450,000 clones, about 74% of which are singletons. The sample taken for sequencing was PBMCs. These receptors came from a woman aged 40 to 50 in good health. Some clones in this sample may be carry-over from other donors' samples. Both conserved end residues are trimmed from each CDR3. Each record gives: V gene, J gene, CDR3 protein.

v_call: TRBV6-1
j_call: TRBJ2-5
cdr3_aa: ASSEGARGQETQY

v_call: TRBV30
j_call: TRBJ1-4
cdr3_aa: AWGGPTTNEKLF

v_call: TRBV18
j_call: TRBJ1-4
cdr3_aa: ASSPPVFEKLF

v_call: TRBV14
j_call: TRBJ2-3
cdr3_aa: ASGTSGSSRTDTQY

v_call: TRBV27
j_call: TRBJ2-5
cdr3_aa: ASSPRGQETQY

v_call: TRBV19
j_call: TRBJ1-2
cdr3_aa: ASSPGTGGSNYGYT

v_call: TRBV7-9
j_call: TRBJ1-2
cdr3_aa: ASSGNYGYT

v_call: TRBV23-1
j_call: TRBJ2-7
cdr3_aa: ASTDRGPEY

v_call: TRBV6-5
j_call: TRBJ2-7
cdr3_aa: AIKPGHRSYEQY

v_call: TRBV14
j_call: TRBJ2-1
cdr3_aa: ASSPLPGLASYNEQF

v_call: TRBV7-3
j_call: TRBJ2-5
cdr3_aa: ASMGPPRAETQY

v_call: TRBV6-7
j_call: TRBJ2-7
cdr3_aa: ASSYKVMAPSYEQY

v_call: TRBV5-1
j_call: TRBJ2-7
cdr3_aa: ASSTGLAGGRAYEQY

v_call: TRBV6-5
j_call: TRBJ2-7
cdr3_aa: ASSSGTGYEQY

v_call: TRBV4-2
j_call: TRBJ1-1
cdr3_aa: ASSQEGREAF

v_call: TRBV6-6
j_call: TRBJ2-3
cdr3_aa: ASSSGTGTDTQY

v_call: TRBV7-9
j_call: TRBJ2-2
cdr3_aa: ASRSTSGDTRDTGELF

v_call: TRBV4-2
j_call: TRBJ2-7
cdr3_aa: ASSRQPGQGREQY

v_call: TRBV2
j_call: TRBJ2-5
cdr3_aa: ASSPSGETQY

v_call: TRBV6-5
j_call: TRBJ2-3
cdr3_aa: ASSSPLGLTDTQY

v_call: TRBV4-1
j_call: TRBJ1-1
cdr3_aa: ASSPGIRMNTEAF

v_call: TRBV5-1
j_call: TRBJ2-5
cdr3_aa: ASSFAETQY

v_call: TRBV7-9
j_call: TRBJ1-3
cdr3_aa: ASSSGTFLTIY

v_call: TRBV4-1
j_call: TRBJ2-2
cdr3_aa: ASRDTSENTGELF

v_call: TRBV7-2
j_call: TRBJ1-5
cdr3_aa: ASSFTGRGNQPQH

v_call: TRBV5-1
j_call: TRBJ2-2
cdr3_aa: ASSLEANTGELF

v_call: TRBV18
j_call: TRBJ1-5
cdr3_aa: ASSRSGQWTSNQPQH

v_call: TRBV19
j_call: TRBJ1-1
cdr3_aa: ASSTGQPAGANTEAF

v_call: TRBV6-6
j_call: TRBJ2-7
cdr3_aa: ASISGSTTYEQY

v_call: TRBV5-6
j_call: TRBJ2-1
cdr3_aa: ASSLFSDSQF

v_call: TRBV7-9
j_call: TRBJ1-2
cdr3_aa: ASSSPNYGYT

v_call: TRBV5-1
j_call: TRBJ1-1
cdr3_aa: ASSQGSGTEAF

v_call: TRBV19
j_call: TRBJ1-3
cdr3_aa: ASRSRASSSGNTIY

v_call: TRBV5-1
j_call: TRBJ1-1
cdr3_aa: ASSLRQPRVEAF

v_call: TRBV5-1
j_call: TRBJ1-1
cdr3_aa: ASSPDRVGTEAF

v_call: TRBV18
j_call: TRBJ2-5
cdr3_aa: ASSPQRGAEETQY

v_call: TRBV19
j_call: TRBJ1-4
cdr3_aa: ASSTGMGENEKLF

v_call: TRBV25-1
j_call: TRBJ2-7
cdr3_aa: ASRESRPSGSYEQY

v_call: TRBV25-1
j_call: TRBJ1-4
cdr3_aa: ASSEQGTNEKLF

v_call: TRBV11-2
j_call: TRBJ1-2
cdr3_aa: ASSLVFPSYGYT

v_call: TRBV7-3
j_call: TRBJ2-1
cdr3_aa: ASSPTSNNEQF

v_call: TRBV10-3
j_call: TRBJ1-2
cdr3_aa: AISNRTEVYGYT

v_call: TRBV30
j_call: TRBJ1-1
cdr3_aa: AWSGQGAGTEAF

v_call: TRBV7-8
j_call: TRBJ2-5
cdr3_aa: ASSLITLAGQETQY

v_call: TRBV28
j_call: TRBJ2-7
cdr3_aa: ASSFQGALSYEQY

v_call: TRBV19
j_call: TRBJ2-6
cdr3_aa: ASSSAGTLFTVLT

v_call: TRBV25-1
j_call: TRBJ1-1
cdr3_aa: ASSGQGNTEAF

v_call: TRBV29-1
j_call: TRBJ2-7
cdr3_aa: SVEDIWYEQY

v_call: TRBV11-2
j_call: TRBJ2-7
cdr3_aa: ASSQSYRVGSEQY

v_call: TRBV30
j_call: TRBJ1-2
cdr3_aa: AWDPEFNYGYT

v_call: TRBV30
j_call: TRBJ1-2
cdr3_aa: AWSLGENYGYT

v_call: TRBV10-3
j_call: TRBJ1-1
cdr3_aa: AISGQTGAAYTEAF

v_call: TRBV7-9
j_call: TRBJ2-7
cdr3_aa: ASSAGLAYEQY

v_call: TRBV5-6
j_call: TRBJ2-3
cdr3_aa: ASSSPGPDTQY

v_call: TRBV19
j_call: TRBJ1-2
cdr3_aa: ASSIDRRGLLGYT